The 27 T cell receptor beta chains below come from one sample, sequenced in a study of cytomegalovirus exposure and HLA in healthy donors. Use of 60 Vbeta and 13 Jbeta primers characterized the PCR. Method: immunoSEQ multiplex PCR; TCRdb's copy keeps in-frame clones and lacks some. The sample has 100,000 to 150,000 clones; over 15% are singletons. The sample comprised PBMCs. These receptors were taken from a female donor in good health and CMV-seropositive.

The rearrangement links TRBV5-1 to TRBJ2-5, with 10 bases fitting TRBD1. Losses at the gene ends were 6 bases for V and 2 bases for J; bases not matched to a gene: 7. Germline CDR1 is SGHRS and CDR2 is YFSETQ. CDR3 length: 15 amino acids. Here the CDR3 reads CASTDRGTEQETQYF. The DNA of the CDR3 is TGCGCCAGCACGGACAGGGGGACAGAACAAGAGACCCAGTACTTC.

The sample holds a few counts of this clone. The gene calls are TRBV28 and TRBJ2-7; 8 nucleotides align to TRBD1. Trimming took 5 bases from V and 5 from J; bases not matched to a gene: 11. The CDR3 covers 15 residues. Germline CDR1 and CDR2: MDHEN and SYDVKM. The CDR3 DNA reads TGTGCCAGCAGTCCCGGGACAGGAGGCGTCCACGAGCAGTACTTC. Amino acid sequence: CASSPGTGGVHEQYF.

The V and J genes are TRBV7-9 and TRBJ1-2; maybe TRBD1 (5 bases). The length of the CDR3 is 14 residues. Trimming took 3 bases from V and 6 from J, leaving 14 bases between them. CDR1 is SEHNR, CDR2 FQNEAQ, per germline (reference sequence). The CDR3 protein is CASSLAGSVDGYTF. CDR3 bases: TGTGCCAGCAGCTTGGCAGGGTCCGTGGATGGCTACACCTTC.

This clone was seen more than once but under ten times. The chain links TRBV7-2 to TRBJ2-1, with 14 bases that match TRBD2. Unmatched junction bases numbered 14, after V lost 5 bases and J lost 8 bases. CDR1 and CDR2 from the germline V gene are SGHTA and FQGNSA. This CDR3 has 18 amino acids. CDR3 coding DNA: TGTGCCAGCAGCCCGGTCTCTACGTGGGGACTAGCGGGGGATGAGCAGTTCTTC. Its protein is CASSPVSTWGLAGDEQFF.

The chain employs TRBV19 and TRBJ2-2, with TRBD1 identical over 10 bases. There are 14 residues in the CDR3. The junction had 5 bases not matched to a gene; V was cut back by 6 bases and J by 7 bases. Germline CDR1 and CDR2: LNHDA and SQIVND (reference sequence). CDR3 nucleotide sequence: TGTGCCAGTAGCTTGGGACAGGGGTACGGGGAGCTGTTTTTT. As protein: CASSLGQGYGELFF. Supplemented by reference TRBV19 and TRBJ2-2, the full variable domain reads DGGITQSPKYLFRKEGQNVTLSCEQNLNHDAMYWYRQDPGQGLRLIYYSQIVNDFQKGDIAEGYSVSREKKESFPLTVTSAQKNPTAFYLCASSLGQGYGELFFGEGSRLTVL.

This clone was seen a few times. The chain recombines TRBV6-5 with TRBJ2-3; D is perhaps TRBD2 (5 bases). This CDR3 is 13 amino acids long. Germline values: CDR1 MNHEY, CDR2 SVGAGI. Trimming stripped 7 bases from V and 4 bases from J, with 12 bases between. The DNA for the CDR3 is TGTGCCAGCAAGAAAGGGAGCGCAGATACGCAGTATTTT. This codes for CASKKGSADTQYF.

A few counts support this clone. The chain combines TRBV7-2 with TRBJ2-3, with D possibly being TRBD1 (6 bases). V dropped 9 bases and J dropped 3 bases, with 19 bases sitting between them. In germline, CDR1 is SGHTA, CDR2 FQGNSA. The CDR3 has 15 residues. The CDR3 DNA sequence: TGTGCCAGTCTACCTTTTGTGGGGGCGACAGATACGCAGTATTTT. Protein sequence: CASLPFVGATDTQYF.

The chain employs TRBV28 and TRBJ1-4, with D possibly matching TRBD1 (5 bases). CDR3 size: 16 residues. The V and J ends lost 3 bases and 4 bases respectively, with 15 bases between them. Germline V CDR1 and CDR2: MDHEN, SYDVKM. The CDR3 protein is CASSFWAGASNEKLFF. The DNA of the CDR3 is TGTGCCAGCAGTTTTTGGGCTGGGGCTAGTAATGAAAAACTGTTTTTT.

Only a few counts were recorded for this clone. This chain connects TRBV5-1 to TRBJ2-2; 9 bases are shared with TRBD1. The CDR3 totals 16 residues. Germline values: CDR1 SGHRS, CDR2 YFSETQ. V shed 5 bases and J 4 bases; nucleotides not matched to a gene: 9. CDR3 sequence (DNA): TGCGCCAGCAGTATGGGACAGGACAGGGGCACCGGGGAGCTGTTTTTT. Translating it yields CASSMGQDRGTGELFF.

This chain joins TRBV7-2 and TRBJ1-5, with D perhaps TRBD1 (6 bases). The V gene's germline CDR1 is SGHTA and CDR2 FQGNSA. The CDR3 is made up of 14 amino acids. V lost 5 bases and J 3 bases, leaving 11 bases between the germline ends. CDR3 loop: CASSPAGANQPQHF. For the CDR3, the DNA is TGTGCCAGCAGCCCAGCGGGGGCCAATCAGCCCCAGCATTTT.

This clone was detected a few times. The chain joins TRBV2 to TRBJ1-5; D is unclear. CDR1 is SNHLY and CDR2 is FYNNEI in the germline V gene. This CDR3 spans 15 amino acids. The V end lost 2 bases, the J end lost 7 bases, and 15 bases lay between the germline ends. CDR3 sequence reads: CASSERLADSQPQHF. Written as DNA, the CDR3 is TGTGCCAGCAGTGAACGTTTGGCCGACTCCCAGCCCCAGCATTTT.

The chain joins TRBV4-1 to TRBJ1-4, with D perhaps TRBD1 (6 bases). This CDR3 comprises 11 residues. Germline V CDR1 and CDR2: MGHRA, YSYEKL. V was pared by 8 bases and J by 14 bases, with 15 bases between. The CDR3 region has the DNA TGCGCCAGCTCGGACAGAAACTTCCTGTTTTTT. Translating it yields CASSDRNFLFF.

DNA of the CDR3: TGTGCCAGCAGCCACCTCGGGGGCACTGAAGCTTTCTTT. Its translation: CASSHLGGTEAFF. The chain combines TRBV4-2 with TRBJ1-1; weak D call: TRBD1 (5 bases). CDR3 length: 13 amino acids. Germline-derived CDR1 and CDR2 are LGHNA and YNFKEQ. The ends were cut back, 3 bases at V and 4 bases at J, with 9 bases in the middle.

The CDR3 sequence is CASSPGGANYGYTF. The CDR3, as DNA: TGTGCCAGCAGCCCGGGGGGGGCTAACTATGGCTACACCTTC. V and J are TRBV7-9 and TRBJ1-2, with D tentatively TRBD1 (5 bases). The germline V gene encodes CDR1 SEHNR and CDR2 FQNEAQ (reference sequence). Trimming removed 5 bases from V and 0 bases from J, with 10 bases in between. The CDR3 covers 14 residues.

The CDR3 here is CASSRTGSNTEAFF. In DNA, the CDR3 is TGTGCCAGCAGTCGAACAGGGTCTAACACTGAAGCTTTCTTT. J is TRBJ1-1 and V is TRBV6-5; TRBD1 is a possible D gene (6 bases). CDR1 MNHEY and CDR2 SVGAGI come from the germline V gene. There are 14 residues in the CDR3. V dropped 5 bases and J dropped 2 bases, with 12 bases sitting between them.

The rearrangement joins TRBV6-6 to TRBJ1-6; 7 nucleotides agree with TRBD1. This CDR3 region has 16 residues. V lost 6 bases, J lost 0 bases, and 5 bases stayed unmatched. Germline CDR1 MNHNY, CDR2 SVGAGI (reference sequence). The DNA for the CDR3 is TGTGCCAGCAGGGGGGGACAGAGCTCCTATAATTCACCCCTCCACTTT. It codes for CASRGGQSSYNSPLHF.

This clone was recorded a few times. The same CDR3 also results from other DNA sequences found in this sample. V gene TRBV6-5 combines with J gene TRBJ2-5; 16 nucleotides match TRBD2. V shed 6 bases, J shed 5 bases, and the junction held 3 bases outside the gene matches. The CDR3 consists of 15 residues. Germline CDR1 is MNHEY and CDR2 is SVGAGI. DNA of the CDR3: TGTGCCAGCAGCCTGGGACTAGCGGGGGGGGAGACCCAGTACTTC. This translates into CASSLGLAGGETQYF.

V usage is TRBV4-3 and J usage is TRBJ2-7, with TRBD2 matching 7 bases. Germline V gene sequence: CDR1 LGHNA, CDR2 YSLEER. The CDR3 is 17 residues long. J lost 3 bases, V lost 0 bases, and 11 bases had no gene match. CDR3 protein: CASSQESASGMIYEQYF. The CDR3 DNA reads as TGCGCCAGCAGCCAAGAGAGCGCTAGCGGTATGATCTACGAGCAGTACTTC.

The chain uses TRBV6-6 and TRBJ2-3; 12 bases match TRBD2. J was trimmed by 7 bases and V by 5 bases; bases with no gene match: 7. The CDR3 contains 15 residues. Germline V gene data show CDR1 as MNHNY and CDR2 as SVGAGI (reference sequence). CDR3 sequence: CASSPGLAGSHTQYF. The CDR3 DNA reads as TGTGCCAGCAGTCCCGGACTAGCGGGGAGTCATACGCAGTATTTT.

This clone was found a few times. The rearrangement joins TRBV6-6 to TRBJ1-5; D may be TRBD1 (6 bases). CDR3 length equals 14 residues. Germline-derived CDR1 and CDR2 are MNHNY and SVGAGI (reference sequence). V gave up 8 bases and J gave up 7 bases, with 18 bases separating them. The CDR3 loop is CASVGMGARQPQHF. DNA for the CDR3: TGTGCCAGCGTTGGCATGGGGGCAAGACAGCCCCAGCATTTT.

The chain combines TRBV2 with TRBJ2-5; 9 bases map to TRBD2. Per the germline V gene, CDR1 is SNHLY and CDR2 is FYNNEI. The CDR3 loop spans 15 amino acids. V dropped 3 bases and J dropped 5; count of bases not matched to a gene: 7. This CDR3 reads CASSELRGGEETQYF. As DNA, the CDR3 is TGTGCCAGCAGTGAGTTGCGGGGGGGCGAGGAGACCCAGTACTTC.

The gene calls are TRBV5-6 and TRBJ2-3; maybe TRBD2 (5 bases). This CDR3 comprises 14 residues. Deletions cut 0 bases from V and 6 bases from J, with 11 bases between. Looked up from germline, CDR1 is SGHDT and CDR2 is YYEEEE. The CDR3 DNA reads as TGTGCCAGCAGCTTGGGAGGGTTGGGGGATACGCAGTATTTT. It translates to CASSLGGLGDTQYF.

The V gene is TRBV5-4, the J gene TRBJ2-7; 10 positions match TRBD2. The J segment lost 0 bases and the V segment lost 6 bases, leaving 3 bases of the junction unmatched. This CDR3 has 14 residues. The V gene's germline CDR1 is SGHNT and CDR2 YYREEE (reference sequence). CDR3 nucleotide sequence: TGTGCCAGCAACCCTAGCGGGAGCTCCTACGAGCAGTACTTC. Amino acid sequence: CASNPSGSSYEQYF. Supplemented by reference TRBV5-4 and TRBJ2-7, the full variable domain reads ETGVTQSPTHLIKTRGQQVTLRCSSQSGHNTVSWYQQALGQGPQFIFQYYREEENGRGNFPPRFSGLQFPNYSSELNVNALELDDSALYLCASNPSGSSYEQYFGPGTRLTVT.

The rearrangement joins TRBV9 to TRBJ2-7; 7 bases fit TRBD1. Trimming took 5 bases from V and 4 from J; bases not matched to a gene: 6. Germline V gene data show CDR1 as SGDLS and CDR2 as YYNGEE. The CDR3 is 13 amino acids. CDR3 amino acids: CASSRQGRYEQYF. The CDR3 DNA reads TGTGCCAGCAGTAGACAGGGCCGGTACGAGCAGTACTTC. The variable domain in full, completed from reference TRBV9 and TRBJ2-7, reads DSGVTQTPKHLITATGQRVTLRCSPRSGDLSVYWYQQSLDQGLQFLIQYYNGEERAKGNILERFSAQQFPDLHSELNLSSLELGDSALYFCASSRQGRYEQYFGPGTRLTVT.

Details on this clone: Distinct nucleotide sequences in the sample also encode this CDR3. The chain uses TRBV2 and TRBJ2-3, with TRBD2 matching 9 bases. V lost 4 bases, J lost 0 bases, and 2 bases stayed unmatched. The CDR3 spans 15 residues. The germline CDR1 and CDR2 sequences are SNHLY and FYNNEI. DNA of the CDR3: TGTGCCAGCAGTGCTAGCGGGGCTAGCACAGATACGCAGTATTTT. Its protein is CASSASGASTDTQYF.

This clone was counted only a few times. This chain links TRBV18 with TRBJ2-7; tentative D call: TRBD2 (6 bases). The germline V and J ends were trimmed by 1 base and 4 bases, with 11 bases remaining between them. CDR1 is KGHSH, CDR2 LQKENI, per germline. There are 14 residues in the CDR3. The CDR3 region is CASSPRGVGYEQYF. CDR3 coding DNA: TGTGCCAGCTCACCACGCGGGGTCGGTTACGAGCAGTACTTC.

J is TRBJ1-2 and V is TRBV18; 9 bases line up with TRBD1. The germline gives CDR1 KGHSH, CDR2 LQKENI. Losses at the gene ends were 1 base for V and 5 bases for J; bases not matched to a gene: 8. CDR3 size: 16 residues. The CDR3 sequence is CASSPLRTGDGYGYTF. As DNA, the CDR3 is TGTGCCAGCTCACCACTAAGGACAGGGGATGGATATGGCTACACCTTC.